This T cell receptor (beta chain) stems from a study of shared clonotypes between healthy human individuals. The donor cohort consisted entirely of Caucasian adults residing in Nashville, Tennessee. Of note for this clone: Its antigen is not identified.

The CDR3 loop spans 14 amino acids. Using immunoSEQ multiplex PCR, the repertoire was profiled, and TCRdb retains in-frame clones only, with some absent. Found here are approximately 1,500,000 clones, 95% to 99% of them singletons; the top ten hold about 0.42%. Findings of the study overall: Roughly 4.6% of naive CD4 clonotypes were common to a few donors.

This sequence joins TRBV21-1 and TRBJ1-1. TRBV21-1 is deemed a pseudogene. The sequencing sample was made of naive CD4+ T cells sorted from blood. This sample's subset: CD45RA+ positively selected. This clonotype was sampled from a young man in good health. This chain's CDR3 is CASSKGSRNTEAFF. CDR3 in DNA: TGTGCCAGCAGCAAGGGTTCTCGGAACACTGAAGCTTTCTTT.